This T cell receptor beta chain is drawn from a study of spatial heterogeneity in lung cancer. TCRdb reprocessed the 5' RACE reads with MiXCR, giving one entry per CDR3 protein. Of about 39,000 distinct CDR3 sequences listed, 3% to 3.5% are singletons. Time point meaning: sample taken at primary tumor resection. Samples were donated by 72 untreated early-stage non-small cell lung cancer patients. From tumor, nontumor lung or frozen PBMC, whole RNA was taken unsorted for sequencing. The ends were cut back, 1 base at V and 4 bases at J, with 11 bases in the middle. The germline V gene has CDR1 SGHVS and CDR2 FNYEAQ. The CDR3 loop spans 15 amino acids.

This sequence originates from a male donor with early-stage non-small cell lung cancer. The sample in question was normal lung tissue next to the tumor, obtained at surgery. The V and J genes are TRBV7-6 and TRBJ2-1; a weak D match, TRBD2 (5 bases). The CDR3 is CASSLDTGLYNEQFF. For the CDR3, the DNA is TGTGCCAGCAGCTTAGACACTGGACTTTACAATGAGCAGTTCTTC. Looking up the rest from reference TRBV7-6 and TRBJ2-1 gives the full variable domain: GAGVSQSPRYKVTKRGQDVALRCDPISGHVSLYWYRQALGQGPEFLTYFNYEAQQDKSGLPNDRFSAERPEGSISTLTIQRTEQRDSAMYRCASSLDTGLYNEQFFGPGTRLTVL.